Following are 27 T cell receptor beta chains from one sample sequenced in a study of shared clonotypes between healthy human individuals (dated by TCRdb to the early 2020s). Receptor amplification or capture employed the immunoSEQ multiplex PCR assay. Here the immuneACCESS table is served through TCRdb, limited to in-frame sequences with V and J called. Missing clones are a known gap in these copies; in checked studies unresolved V genes cover under half, and the rest lacks a known reason. The table for this sample lists some 1.1 million clones; 60% to 80% of them were counted only once. The top ten constitute over 0.8% of the sample. The specimen was memory CD4+ T cells from PBMCs. The sample's cell subset or site label, decoded: CD45RA-negative fraction. The receptors were gathered from a man aged 18 to 30 in good health. Some clones in this sample may be carry-over from other donors' samples.

The chain couples TRBV28 to TRBJ2-7; D is possibly TRBD2 (5 bases). The CDR3 is 14 residues long. The germline V and J ends were trimmed by 3 bases and 2 bases, with 11 bases remaining between them. Per germline, CDR1 MDHEN and CDR2 SYDVKM. DNA of the CDR3: TGTGCCAGCAGTTTCCCACGGGGAACCTACGAGCAGTACTTC. Translated: CASSFPRGTYEQYF.

The chain recombines TRBV9 with TRBJ1-1; D unresolved. V dropped 3 bases and J dropped 1 base, with 16 bases sitting between them. The CDR3 spans 16 residues. Germline CDR1 is SGDLS and CDR2 is YYNGEE. CDR3 sequence: CASSGLPGLGNTEAFF. The CDR3 DNA sequence: TGTGCCAGCAGCGGCTTGCCGGGATTGGGGAACACTGAAGCTTTCTTT.

V is TRBV7-9 and J is TRBJ1-5; no definite D call. Germline V gene data show CDR1 as SEHNR and CDR2 as FQNEAQ (reference sequence). V lost 5 bases and J lost 3, with 17 bases in between. The CDR3 is made up of 16 amino acids. CDR3 nucleotide sequence: TGTGCCAGCAGCCGGATGGGCGAAGGGAACAATCAGCCCCAGCATTTT. It is translated as CASSRMGEGNNQPQHF.

The chain recombines TRBV5-1 with TRBJ1-3; unclear D gene. CDR1 and CDR2 (germline): SGHRS, YFSETQ. The CDR3 sequence is 16 residues long. Trimming left V 4 bases short and J 2 bases short, with 16 bases between. In DNA form, the CDR3 reads TGCGCCAGCAGCCCGGGATTATCCCAGGCTGGAAACACCATATATTTT. Protein: CASSPGLSQAGNTIYF. The full variable domain, completed using reference TRBV5-1 and TRBJ1-3, is KAGVTQTPRYLIKTRGQQVTLSCSPISGHRSVSWYQQTPGQGLQFLFEYFSETQRNKGNFPGRFSGRQFSNSRSEMNVSTLELGDSALYLCASSPGLSQAGNTIYFGEGSWLTVV.

The V call is TRBV5-4, the J call TRBJ1-2, with D unclear. The CDR3 is 14 amino acids. Trimming stripped 0 bases from V and 9 bases from J, with 15 bases between. The germline V gene encodes CDR1 SGHNT and CDR2 YYREEE (reference sequence). The CDR3 here is CASSLEGVHDRYTF. DNA for the CDR3: TGTGCCAGCAGCTTGGAGGGAGTACATGATCGCTACACCTTC. Filled out from reference TRBV5-4 and TRBJ1-2, the complete variable domain reads ETGVTQSPTHLIKTRGQQVTLRCSSQSGHNTVSWYQQALGQGPQFIFQYYREEENGRGNFPPRFSGLQFPNYSSELNVNALELDDSALYLCASSLEGVHDRYTFGSGTRLTVV.

This rearrangement joins TRBV28 to TRBJ1-3; tentatively, D is TRBD1 (5 bases). CDR3 size: 15 residues. CDR1 is MDHEN, CDR2 SYDVKM, per germline. Trimming left V 6 bases short and J 4 bases short, with 16 bases between. DNA for the CDR3: TGTGCCAGCAGCCAAGGCGGGACGCCGGGAAACACCATATATTTT. Its protein is CASSQGGTPGNTIYF. The full variable domain, with the rest looked up from reference TRBV28 and TRBJ1-3, is DVKVTQSSRYLVKRTGEKVFLECVQDMDHENMFWYRQDPGLGLRLIYFSYDVKMKEKGDIPEGYSVSREKKERFSLILESASTNQTSMYLCASSQGGTPGNTIYFGEGSWLTVV.

This sequence joins TRBV10-3 and TRBJ2-1, with TRBD2 identical over 11 bases. Trimming removed 2 bases from V and 7 bases from J; junction bases left unmatched: 7. This CDR3 contains 16 residues. From germline, CDR1 is ENHRY and CDR2 SYGVKD. The CDR3 reads CAISETSGSVRNEQFF. As DNA, the CDR3 is TGTGCCATCAGTGAGACTAGCGGGAGTGTTCGTAATGAGCAGTTCTTC.

The J gene is TRBJ2-5, the V gene TRBV11-2; TRBD1 or TRBD2 may be the D gene (6 bases each). This CDR3 is built from 15 residues. Trimming cost V 0 bases and J 4 bases, with 12 bases left between them. Germline V gene lookup returns CDR1 SGHAT and CDR2 FQNNGV. For the CDR3, the DNA is TGTGCCAGCAGCTTAGACGGGGGCACCGGAGAGACCCAGTACTTC. Its translation: CASSLDGGTGETQYF.

A word on this clone: No conserved phenylalanine or tryptophan is present at the end of the CDR3, so a read error is the likely explanation. The chain has TRBV25-1 and TRBJ1-2; 7 bases align to TRBD1. The V segment lost 7 bases and the J segment 4 bases; nucleotides outside the gene matches: 15. The CDR3 totals 16 residues. Germline V lookup: CDR1 MGHDK, CDR2 SYGVNS. The CDR3 DNA is TGTGCCAGCAAACCAGGGGGGCCCCGGTCCGGCTATGGCTACACCCTC. Protein product: CASKPGGPRSGYGYTL.

This clone came up a few times. The same CDR3 can be traced to other DNA sequences in this sample. The V call is TRBV10-1, the J call TRBJ2-3; D perhaps matches TRBD1 (6 bases). Germline assignment: CDR1 WNHNN and CDR2 SYGVQD (reference sequence). V was trimmed by 5 bases and J by 1 base, leaving 7 bases between them. The CDR3 is 13 amino acids. The CDR3 region has the DNA TGCGCCAGCAGTAGACAGGGCACAGATACGCAGTATTTT. Amino acids: CASSRQGTDTQYF.

This clone appeared once. V usage is TRBV5-1 and J usage is TRBJ1-1; 9 bases align to TRBD1. This CDR3 has 13 amino acids. The V gene's germline CDR1 is SGHRS and CDR2 YFSETQ. J gave up 5 bases and V 2 bases, and 1 base lay outside the gene matches. This CDR3 reads CASSFGTGTEAFF. For the CDR3, the DNA is TGCGCCAGCAGCTTTGGGACAGGGACTGAAGCTTTCTTT. Combining the CDR3 with reference TRBV5-1 and TRBJ1-1 gives the whole variable domain KAGVTQTPRYLIKTRGQQVTLSCSPISGHRSVSWYQQTPGQGLQFLFEYFSETQRNKGNFPGRFSGRQFSNSRSEMNVSTLELGDSALYLCASSFGTGTEAFFGQGTRLTVV.

This clone was recorded a few times. Other DNA sequences of this sample code for an identical CDR3. This chain uses TRBV18 with TRBJ2-1; no definite D call. The CDR3 length is 14 residues. The V gene lost 3 bases and the J gene lost 2 bases, with 8 bases spanning the gap. CDR1 is KGHSH, CDR2 LQKENI, per germline. The CDR3 DNA reads as TGTGCCAGCTCACCGACTCGAACCTACAATGAGCAGTTCTTC. Amino acid sequence: CASSPTRTYNEQFF.

This chain links TRBV18 with TRBJ2-5; D remains ambiguous. This CDR3 spans 14 amino acids. Trimming left V 6 bases short and J 2 bases short, with 13 bases between. Germline V gives CDR1 KGHSH, CDR2 LQKENI. CDR3 in DNA: TGTGCCAGCTCGCAGGCTGGCAGACAAGAGACCCAGTACTTC. This translates into CASSQAGRQETQYF.

The chain is built from TRBV21-1 and TRBJ2-5; TRBD1, the D gene given by the table, was not confirmed from the DNA. TRBV21-1 is described as a pseudogene. The CDR3 loop spans 15 amino acids. Here the CDR3 DNA reads TGTGCCAGCACCCGGCAGGGATTGTACCAAGAGACCCAGTACTTC. The encoded protein is CASTRQGLYQETQYF.

The rearrangement links TRBV21-1 to TRBJ1-5; no check of the table's D call, TRBD1, against the DNA was made. TRBV21-1 is a pseudogene segment. There are 17 residues in the CDR3. CDR3 nucleotides: TGTGCCAGCAGCCGTGGGGGACAGGGTGGGCGCAATCAGCCCCAGCATTTT. It specifies CASSRGGQGGRNQPQHF.

V and J are TRBV5-1 and TRBJ1-3, with a weak D call TRBD1 (6 bases). Trimming stripped 1 base from V and 0 bases from J, with 14 bases between. CDR1 and CDR2 from the germline V gene are SGHRS and YFSETQ. This CDR3 region has 17 residues. CDR3 DNA sequence: TGCGCCAGCAGCTTGCAGGGGTCGGGGCTCTCTGGAAACACCATATATTTT. Translation gives CASSLQGSGLSGNTIYF.

The CDR3 region is CASTGQGLGYGYTF. The CDR3 DNA follows: TGTGCCAGCACCGGTCAGGGCCTAGGGTATGGCTACACCTTC. The V call is TRBV28, the J call TRBJ1-2; the D gene is possibly TRBD1 (5 bases). The CDR3 is 14 amino acids. V lost 7 bases, J lost 5 bases, and 17 bases lay in between. Germline lookup yields CDR1 MDHEN and CDR2 SYDVKM.

This rearrangement joins TRBV5-1 to TRBJ2-5, with D possibly being TRBD2 (6 bases). Germline CDR1 and CDR2: SGHRS and YFSETQ. The CDR3 loop spans 14 amino acids. The V and J ends lost 5 bases and 5 bases respectively, with 16 bases between them. CDR3 sequence (DNA): TGCGCCAGCAGTCGTGGGGGGAGCCCGGAGACCCAGTACTTC. It is translated as CASSRGGSPETQYF.

The rearrangement links TRBV7-2 to TRBJ2-1, with TRBD2 matching 8 bases. Trimming cost V 4 bases and J 9 bases; bases outside gene matches: 11. CDR3 length: 15 residues. Germline values: CDR1 SGHTA, CDR2 FQGNSA. The CDR3 loop reads CASSSTPGLVVEQFF. The CDR3 bases are TGTGCCAGCAGCTCAACCCCGGGACTAGTTGTTGAGCAGTTCTTC. Combining the CDR3 with reference TRBV7-2 and TRBJ2-1 gives the whole variable domain GAGVSQSPSNKVTEKGKDVELRCDPISGHTALYWYRQSLGQGLEFLIYFQGNSAPDKSGLPSDRFSAERTGGSVSTLTIQRTQQEDSAVYLCASSSTPGLVVEQFFGPGTRLTVL.

This clone was seen a handful of times. The J gene is TRBJ2-5, the V gene TRBV4-3, with TRBD1 identical over 9 bases. The CDR3 runs to 15 residues. V dropped 1 base and J dropped 7; count of bases not matched to a gene: 7. From germline, CDR1 is LGHNA and CDR2 YSLEER. The chain's CDR3 is CASSQGTGDLGTQYF. DNA for the CDR3: TGCGCCAGCAGCCAAGGGACAGGGGATCTGGGGACCCAGTACTTC.

The rearrangement uses TRBV25-1 and TRBJ1-2; D call uncertain. The germline V gene has CDR1 MGHDK and CDR2 SYGVNS. Trimming removed 4 bases from V and 7 bases from J, with 13 bases in between. This CDR3 spans 13 amino acids. This CDR3 reads CASSGVGLSGYTF. The CDR3 coding sequence is TGTGCCAGCAGTGGGGTCGGGCTTTCTGGCTACACCTTC.

This chain joins TRBV11-1 and TRBJ2-4, with TRBD2 matching over 10 bases. Germline values: CDR1 SGHAT, CDR2 FQDESV (reference sequence). The CDR3 spans 15 residues. V was clipped by 5 bases and J by 8 bases; unmatched bases: 9. The CDR3 coding sequence is TGTGCCAGCAGCCTTGCTAGCGGGAGTAGGTACATTCAGTACTTC. Translating gives CASSLASGSRYIQYF. The whole variable domain, remainder taken from reference TRBV11-1 and TRBJ2-4, is EAEVAQSPRYKITEKSQAVAFWCDPISGHATLYWYRQILGQGPELLVQFQDESVVDDSQLPKDRFSAERLKGVDSTLKIQPAELGDSAMYLCASSLASGSRYIQYFGAGTRLSVL.

This clone was seen once. Here the CDR3 DNA reads TGCGCCAGCCAAACCGGGGACGAAGGCTATGGCTACACCTTC. The encoded protein is CASQTGDEGYGYTF. This chain connects TRBV5-1 to TRBJ1-2; a possible D gene is TRBD1 (5 bases). V was trimmed by 7 bases and J by 4 bases, leaving 17 bases between them. Germline V gene data show CDR1 as SGHRS and CDR2 as YFSETQ. The length of the CDR3 is 14 residues.

The chain carries TRBV7-2 and TRBJ1-2; D is perhaps TRBD1 (6 bases). V shed 3 bases and J shed 2 bases, with 10 bases lying between them. The CDR3 sequence is 14 residues long. Germline V gene lookup returns CDR1 SGHTA and CDR2 FQGNSA. CDR3: CASSFQGINYGYTF. The CDR3 coding sequence is TGTGCCAGCAGCTTCCAGGGGATCAACTATGGCTACACCTTC. The variable domain in full, completed from reference TRBV7-2 and TRBJ1-2, reads GAGVSQSPSNKVTEKGKDVELRCDPISGHTALYWYRQSLGQGLEFLIYFQGNSAPDKSGLPSDRFSAERTGGSVSTLTIQRTQQEDSAVYLCASSFQGINYGYTFGSGTRLTVV.

CDR3 in DNA: TGTGCCAGCACCAGGGACAGACCCTACAATGAGCAGTTCTTC. Translating it yields CASTRDRPYNEQFF. The V gene is TRBV9, the J gene TRBJ2-1; 7 nucleotides line up with TRBD1. The CDR3 covers 14 residues. V lost 6 bases and J lost 2; bases outside the gene matches: 5. Per the germline V gene, CDR1 is SGDLS and CDR2 is YYNGEE. The full variable domain, rest sourced from reference TRBV9 and TRBJ2-1, is DSGVTQTPKHLITATGQRVTLRCSPRSGDLSVYWYQQSLDQGLQFLIQYYNGEERAKGNILERFSAQQFPDLHSELNLSSLELGDSALYFCASTRDRPYNEQFFGPGTRLTVL.

The chain combines TRBV7-9 with TRBJ2-1; the match to TRBD2 covers 8 bases. CDR3 size: 17 residues. CDR1 and CDR2 (germline): SEHNR, FQNEAQ (reference sequence). Germline trimming cut 0 bases from V and 5 bases from J; bases unmatched to any gene: 9. The CDR3 reads CASSLARSSGTDNEQFF. In DNA, the CDR3 is TGTGCCAGCAGCTTAGCCAGAAGTAGCGGGACCGACAATGAGCAGTTCTTC.

The V call is TRBV7-2, the J call TRBJ1-1; 8 bases agree with TRBD1. The junction had 7 bases not matched to a gene; V was cut back by 3 bases and J by 7 bases. Germline CDR1 is SGHTA and CDR2 is FQGNSA. The CDR3 is 14 amino acids. CDR3 amino acids: CASSFRQGRVEAFF. The DNA of the CDR3 is TGTGCCAGCAGCTTCCGACAGGGGAGGGTTGAAGCTTTCTTT.